One and the same sample provided the 25 T cell receptor beta chains below, sequenced in a study of blood T cells in healthy people across ages. A second PCR, run for roughly 7 to 11 cycles, used a sample-barcoded 5' primer plus a J-beta primer mix. TCRdb redid the calling of the 5' RACE reads with MiXCR, one entry per CDR3 protein. The sample has under 1 million distinct CDR3 sequences, around two fifths seen once. Sample: blood. These receptors were obtained from a man in his 60s in good health.

This clonotype was picked up a small number of times. The rearrangement joins TRBV13 to TRBJ2-7, with TRBD2 identical over 7 bases. This CDR3 contains 14 residues. J lost 7 bases, V lost 1 base, and 7 bases had no gene match. Germline CDR1 PRHDT, CDR2 FYEKMQ (reference sequence). CDR3 loop: CASSLAGRGKEQYF. The DNA of the CDR3 is TGTGCCAGCAGCTTAGCAGGGCGGGGGAAAGAGCAGTACTTC.

The rearrangement uses TRBV10-3 and TRBJ1-5; tentatively, D is TRBD1 (6 bases). V was trimmed by 4 bases and J by 11 bases, leaving 12 bases between them. Germline V lookup: CDR1 ENHRY, CDR2 SYGVKD. This CDR3 has 12 residues. The CDR3 region is CAISGLTGTQHF. CDR3 nucleotides: TGTGCCATCAGTGGTTTGACAGGAACCCAGCATTTT.

The chain carries TRBV10-3 and TRBJ1-2, with TRBD1 matching 10 bases. Per the germline V gene, CDR1 is ENHRY and CDR2 is SYGVKD. The CDR3 totals 15 residues. V trimming: 4 bases; J trimming: 4 bases; junction bases outside the gene matches: 6. CDR3 loop: CAISGGDRGPYGYTF. The CDR3 nucleotides read TGTGCCATCAGTGGAGGGGACAGGGGACCCTATGGCTACACCTTC.

In DNA form, the CDR3 reads TGTGCCAGCAGCTTTGGGGTTGGCGGGGGGGCTGTCAATGAGCAGTACTTC. Translated, it gives CASSFGVGGGAVNEQYF. This chain joins TRBV5-6 and TRBJ2-1, with 9 bases identical to TRBD2. The DNA matches TRBJ2-7 better at its end, which makes the J call doubtful. The CDR3 extends over 17 amino acids. Per the germline V gene, CDR1 is SGHDT and CDR2 is YYEEEE.

The chain has TRBV20-1 and TRBJ1-2; D is undetermined. The CDR3 covers 12 residues. With 0 bases removed from V and 7 bases from J, the gap between germline ends came to 9 bases. From germline, CDR1 is DFQATT and CDR2 SNEGSKA (reference sequence). CDR3 nucleotide sequence: TGCAGTGCTAGAGATCATGGGTCTGGCTACACCTTC. Translation: CSARDHGSGYTF.

The count of this clonotype is one. CDR3 sequence (DNA): TGCAGTGCTAATAAAATTGCAGGGGTGCACTATGGCTACACCTTC. It translates to CSANKIAGVHYGYTF. The chain carries TRBV20-1 and TRBJ1-2; possible D gene TRBD1, 6 bases. The CDR3 length is 15 residues. From germline, CDR1 is DFQATT and CDR2 SNEGSKA (reference sequence). V was cut by 4 bases and J by 3 bases, with 18 bases left in between.

The chain joins TRBV28 to TRBJ1-5, with D hard to call. Trimming shortened V by 5 bases and J by 6 bases, and 14 bases separated the two germline ends. CDR3 length: 14 residues. From germline, CDR1 is MDHEN and CDR2 SYDVKM. CDR3 sequence reads: CASSPITVAQPQHF. CDR3 in DNA: TGTGCCAGCAGTCCGATTACAGTTGCTCAGCCCCAGCATTTT. Together with reference TRBV28 and TRBJ1-5, the CDR3 gives the full variable domain: DVKVTQSSRYLVKRTGEKVFLECVQDMDHENMFWYRQDPGLGLRLIYFSYDVKMKEKGDIPEGYSVSREKKERFSLILESASTNQTSMYLCASSPITVAQPQHFGDGTRLSIL.

CDR3 sequence reads: CASSQRQGGQETQYF. In DNA form, the CDR3 reads TGTGCCAGCAGCCAAAGACAGGGTGGACAAGAGACCCAGTACTTC. V usage is TRBV4-2 and J usage is TRBJ2-5; 7 positions match TRBD1. The junction had 5 bases not matched to a gene; V was cut back by 2 bases and J by 2 bases. The CDR3 consists of 15 residues. Germline CDR1 and CDR2: LGHNA and YNFKEQ.

This rearrangement joins TRBV7-2 to TRBJ2-6; D gene unclear. Trimming stripped 1 base from V and 0 bases from J, with 7 bases between. CDR1 SGHTA and CDR2 FQGNSA come from the germline V gene. The CDR3 spans 16 residues. This CDR3 reads CASSLVSLSGANVLTF. The CDR3 DNA sequence: TGTGCCAGCAGCTTAGTCAGTCTCTCTGGGGCCAACGTCCTGACTTTC.

The chain employs TRBV27 and TRBJ2-7; D is possibly TRBD1 (5 bases). Trimming shortened V by 1 base and J by 7 bases, and 11 bases separated the two germline ends. Germline V gene lookup returns CDR1 MNHEY and CDR2 SMNVEV (reference sequence). The CDR3 is 13 residues long. The CDR3 here is CASSLYPGPEQYF. The CDR3 DNA sequence: TGTGCCAGCAGTTTATACCCAGGGCCTGAGCAGTACTTC.

This clonotype appeared a few times. The rearrangement joins TRBV4-1 to TRBJ2-7, with 9 bases aligning to TRBD1. The CDR3 extends over 15 amino acids. Germline CDR1 is MGHRA and CDR2 is YSYEKL. The ends lost 0 bases at V and 4 bases at J; junction bases unmatched: 4. The CDR3 here is CASSQDRDRVYEQYF. In DNA, the CDR3 is TGCGCCAGCAGCCAAGACCGGGACAGGGTTTACGAGCAGTACTTC.

The chain couples TRBV6-2 or TRBV6-3 to TRBJ1-6; D gene unclear. In germline, CDR1 is MNHEY, CDR2 SVGEGT. The germline V and J ends were trimmed by 3 bases and 7 bases, with 13 bases remaining between them. CDR3 length equals 15 residues. The chain's CDR3 is CASSYSGSGNSPLHF. The DNA of the CDR3 is TGTGCCAGCAGTTATTCCGGGAGCGGGAATTCACCCCTCCACTTT.

The sample holds a few counts of this clonotype. The CDR3 loop is CASSLGGIEQYF. As DNA, the CDR3 is TGTGCCAGCAGCTTGGGCGGGATCGAGCAGTACTTC. This chain connects TRBV9 to TRBJ2-5; D possibly corresponds to TRBD2 (6 bases). The DNA end is more similar to TRBJ2-7, so the J call may be wrong. The germline V gene encodes CDR1 SGDLS and CDR2 YYNGEE. The length of the CDR3 is 12 residues.

Worth noting for this clonotype: One junction end disagrees with the germline gene, perhaps due to a read error. The chain recombines TRBV5-1 with TRBJ1-5; D not certain. This CDR3 region has 13 residues. CDR1 and CDR2 (germline): SGHRS, YFSETQ. Written as DNA, the CDR3 is TGCGCCGGCAGCACGGACGGTAATCAGCCCCAGCATTTT. The encoded protein is CAGSTDGNQPQHF.

DNA of the CDR3: TGCAGTGCTAGAGATGCCCGCAGGAGGGACTATGGCTACACCTTC. Encoded protein: CSARDARRRDYGYTF. The chain links TRBV20-1 to TRBJ1-2; D uncertain. V shed 0 bases and J shed 3 bases, with 14 bases lying between them. The CDR3 runs to 15 residues. Germline CDR1 and CDR2: DFQATT and SNEGSKA (reference sequence).

The chain uses TRBV7-9 and TRBJ2-3, with 9 positions matching TRBD2. The CDR3 runs to 16 residues. Germline CDR1 is SEHNR and CDR2 is FQNEAQ (reference sequence). The V gene end was trimmed by 1 base and the J gene end by 4 bases; junction bases not matched to a gene: 6. CDR3 in DNA: TGTGCCAGCAGCTTAGTCCTAGCGGGGAAGCCAGATACGCAGTATTTT. Encoded protein: CASSLVLAGKPDTQYF.

V is TRBV15 and J is TRBJ2-7; D is perhaps TRBD1 (6 bases). Trimming removed 0 bases from V and 2 bases from J, with 14 bases in between. The CDR3 runs to 16 residues. CDR1 is LNHNV, CDR2 YYDKDF, per germline (reference sequence). The CDR3 region has the DNA TGTGCCACCAGCAGAGACCCGGTGACAGGACCCTACGAGCAGTACTTC. This translates into CATSRDPVTGPYEQYF.

V gene TRBV18 combines with J gene TRBJ2-5, with no clear D. Germline V gene lookup returns CDR1 KGHSH and CDR2 LQKENI. Trimming pared 2 bases from V and 5 bases from J, leaving 9 bases between. This CDR3 comprises 13 residues. The CDR3 loop is CASSPGMEETQYF. CDR3 sequence (DNA): TGTGCCAGCTCACCAGGGATGGAGGAGACCCAGTACTTC.

The rearrangement links TRBV4-3 to TRBJ2-2; unclear D gene. CDR1 and CDR2 (germline): LGHNA, YSLEER. The CDR3 totals 14 residues. Trimming cost V 4 bases and J 5 bases, with 11 bases left between them. CDR3: CASSLSTWTGELFF. In DNA, the CDR3 is TGCGCCAGCAGCCTAAGTACGTGGACCGGGGAGCTGTTTTTT.

There are a few counts of this clonotype. The gene calls are TRBV4-1 and TRBJ1-2; no clear D gene. CDR1 and CDR2 from the germline V gene are MGHRA and YSYEKL. V lost 1 base and J lost 9, with 15 bases in between. The length of the CDR3 is 14 residues. CDR3 loop: CASSQGGPAPSYTF. DNA for the CDR3: TGCGCCAGCAGCCAAGGAGGTCCCGCGCCAAGCTACACCTTC.

J is TRBJ2-1 and V is TRBV29-1, with D maybe TRBD1 (6 bases). The CDR3 length is 10 residues. The germline CDR1 and CDR2 sequences are SQVTM and ANQGSEA. V lost 5 bases and J lost 13, with 12 bases in between. Here the CDR3 DNA reads TGCAGCGTTTACCAGGGGACCCAGTTCTTC. This sequence encodes CSVYQGTQFF.

The chain carries TRBV6-6 and TRBJ2-5; D may be TRBD1 (6 bases). The J call may be in error: the DNA end matches TRBJ2-7 better. There are 14 residues in the CDR3. Germline loops: CDR1 MNHNY, CDR2 SVGAGI (reference sequence). This CDR3 reads CASSYRQGPNEQYF. The CDR3 bases are TGTGCCAGCAGTTACCGCCAGGGGCCAAACGAGCAGTACTTC.

The rearrangement joins TRBV6-2 or TRBV6-3 to TRBJ2-7, with 7 bases fitting TRBD2. V dropped 7 bases and J dropped 2; count of bases not matched to a gene: 11. The germline V gene encodes CDR1 MNHEY and CDR2 SVGEGT. The CDR3 length is 15 residues. The CDR3 DNA is TGTGCCAGCACCGACGGAGCGGGGCGTGCCTACGAGCAGTACTTC. Encoded protein: CASTDGAGRAYEQYF.

V gene TRBV4-3 combines with J gene TRBJ2-3; D may correspond to TRBD1 or TRBD2 (5 bases each). The germline V and J ends were trimmed by 3 bases and 6 bases, with 16 bases remaining between them. The germline gives CDR1 LGHNA, CDR2 YSLEER. This CDR3 comprises 15 residues. The CDR3 spells CASSQTSGTSDTQYF. The CDR3 DNA is TGCGCCAGCAGCCAGACATCGGGGACCTCCGATACGCAGTATTTT.

This clonotype showed up just a few times. This chain joins TRBV7-8 and TRBJ1-2; a weak D match, TRBD1 (6 bases). CDR1 is SGHVS, CDR2 FQNEAQ, per germline. Trimming removed 6 bases from V and 6 bases from J, with 11 bases in between. The CDR3 is made up of 12 amino acids. The CDR3 DNA sequence: TGTGCCAGCAGTTTGGGGGGCGATGGCTACACCTTC. It codes for CASSLGGDGYTF.